The clone carrying this TCR beta chain was seen a handful of times. Its antigen is still unknown. The data belong to a study of post-analysis software for immune sequencing data. Study context: Relapsing-remitting, secondary progressive and progressive-relapsing forms made up the multiple sclerosis disease courses. Study results and caveats: Four or five TRBV segments, TRBV5-6, TRBV5-1 and TRBV20-1 among them, were found more frequent in patients than controls. Significantly lower normalized Chao1 diversity was found in patients with multiple sclerosis relative to controls. Strong co-clustering by F measure was seen for same-batch samples.

Trimming removed 4 bases at V and 5 bases at J, with 12 bases between. CDR1 and CDR2 from the germline V gene are SGHRS and YFSETQ. This CDR3 has 13 amino acids. Sequencing libraries made from TCR beta cDNA carried unique molecular identifiers. About 500,000 cDNA molecules were obtained per 1 to 10 million input T cells. TCRdb analysed the PCR reads with MiXCR anew, one entry per CDR3 protein. The table has some 690,000 distinct CDR3 sequences, approximately 59% seen once. This chain links TRBV5-1 with TRBJ2-5, with a tentative D call TRBD2 (6 bases). Sequenced input: blood. The receptor was derived from a girl aged 2 to 9 with multiple sclerosis. As DNA, the CDR3 is TGCGCCAGCAGCGAGGTCCGGGGGGAGACCCAGTACTTC. This gives the protein CASSEVRGETQYF.